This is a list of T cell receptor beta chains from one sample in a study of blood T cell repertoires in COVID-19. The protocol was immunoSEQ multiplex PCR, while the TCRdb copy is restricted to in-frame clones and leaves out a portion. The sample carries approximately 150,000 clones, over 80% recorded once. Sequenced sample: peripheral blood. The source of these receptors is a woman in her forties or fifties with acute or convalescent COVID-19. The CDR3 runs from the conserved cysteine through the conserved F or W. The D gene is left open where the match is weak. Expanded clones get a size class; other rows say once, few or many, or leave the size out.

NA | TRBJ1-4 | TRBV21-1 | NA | TGTGCCATCCCACAGGGAACTAATGAAAAACTGTTTTTT | CAIPQGTNEKLFF
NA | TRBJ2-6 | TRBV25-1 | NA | TGTGCCACTAGAGGGTCTGGGGCCAACGTCCTGACTTTC | CATRGSGANVLTF
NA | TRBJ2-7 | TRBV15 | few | TGTGCCACCAGCAGAGATTCCGGGACATTCTCCTACGAGCAGTACTTC | CATSRDSGTFSYEQYF
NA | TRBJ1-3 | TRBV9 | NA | TGTGCCAGCAGCGTAGGGGGGGTGTCTGGAAACACCATATATTTT | CASSVGGVSGNTIYF
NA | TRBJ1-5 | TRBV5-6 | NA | TGTGCCAGCAGCCCACCGGAGGGGCGGTCCAATCAGCCCCAGCATTTT | CASSPPEGRSNQPQHF
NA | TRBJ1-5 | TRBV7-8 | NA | TGTGCCAGCAGCTTAGGGCAGAATAGCAATCAGCCCCAGCATTTT | CASSLGQNSNQPQHF
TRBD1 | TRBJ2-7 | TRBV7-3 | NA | TGTGCCAGCAGCCCTGCCGGGACAGGGGGCGACGAGCAGTACTTC | CASSPAGTGGDEQYF
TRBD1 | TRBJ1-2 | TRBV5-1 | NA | TGCGCCAGCAGCTTTACTGGACAGGGGGAAAACTATGGCTACACCTTC | CASSFTGQGENYGYTF
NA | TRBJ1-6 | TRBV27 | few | TGTGCCAGCAGATCAGATTATAATTCACCCCTCCACTTT | CASRSDYNSPLHF
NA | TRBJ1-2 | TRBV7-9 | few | TGTGCCAGCAAAGGTTTCGGGGTCTATGGCTACACCTTC | CASKGFGVYGYTF
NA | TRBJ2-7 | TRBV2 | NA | TGTGCCAGCACCAGATGGGCCGGGACACCTTCCTACGAGCAGTACTTC | CASTRWAGTPSYEQYF
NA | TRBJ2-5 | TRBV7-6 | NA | TGTGCCAGCAGCTTAGCGTACAGGGTAGTAGAGACCCAGTACTTC | CASSLAYRVVETQYF
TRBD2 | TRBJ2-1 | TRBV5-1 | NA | TGCGCCAGCAGCTTGGCTGGTTTGGCCGGGACTAGCGGGACAAATGAGCAGTTCTTC | CASSLAGLAGTSGTNEQFF
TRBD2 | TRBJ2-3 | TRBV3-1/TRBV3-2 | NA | TGTGCCAGCAGCCAGGACATGCTAGCGGGGGCCTCCACAGATACGCAGTATTTT | CASSQDMLAGASTDTQYF
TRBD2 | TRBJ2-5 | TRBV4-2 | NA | TGTGCCAGCAGTCGAAGTAGCGGGGGGGAGGAAGAGACCCAGTACTTC | CASSRSSGGEEETQYF
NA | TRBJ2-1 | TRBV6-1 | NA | TGTGCCAGCAGTGACAATAGAGGGAGCTCCTACAATGAGCAGTTCTTC | CASSDNRGSSYNEQFF
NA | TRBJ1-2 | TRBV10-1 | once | TGCGCCAGCAGTGAGGACTTCGATGGCTACACCTTC | CASSEDFDGYTF
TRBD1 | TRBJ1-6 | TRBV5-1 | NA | TGCGCCAGCCGCCGACAGGGCCGATTGGATTCACCCCTCCACTTT | CASRRQGRLDSPLHF
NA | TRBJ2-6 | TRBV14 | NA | TGTGCCAGCTGGAGGCGCTCCTCTGGGGCCAACGTCCTGACTTTC | CASWRRSSGANVLTF
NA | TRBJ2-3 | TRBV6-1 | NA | TGTGCCAGCAGTGAGGCAGGGGTTGCAGATACGCAGTATTTT | CASSEAGVADTQYF
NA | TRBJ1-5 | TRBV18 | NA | TGTGCCAGCTCACCTGGGGCATTAAATCAGCCCCAGCATTTT | CASSPGALNQPQHF
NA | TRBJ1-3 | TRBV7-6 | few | TGTGCCAGCAGCTTAGCGCCAGGGTCGAGCTCTGGAAACACCATATATTTT | CASSLAPGSSSGNTIYF
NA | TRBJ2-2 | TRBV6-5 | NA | TGTGCCAGCAGTTACTACGGGACAATTAACACCGGGGAGCTGTTTTTT | CASSYYGTINTGELFF
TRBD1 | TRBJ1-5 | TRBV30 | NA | TGTGCCTGGGTTGACAGGGTTAGCAATCAGCCCCAGCATTTT | CAWVDRVSNQPQHF
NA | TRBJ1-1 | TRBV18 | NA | TGTGCCAGCTCACCGGGACAACCGAACACTGAAGCTTTCTTT | CASSPGQPNTEAFF
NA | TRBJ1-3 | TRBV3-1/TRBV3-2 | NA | TGTGCCAGCAGCCAAGGACGGACAGCCGGAAACACCATATATTTT | CASSQGRTAGNTIYF
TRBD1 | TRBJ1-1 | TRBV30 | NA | TGTGCCTGGAGTGTCCCAGGGGGGCTGAACACTGAAGCTTTCTTT | CAWSVPGGLNTEAFF
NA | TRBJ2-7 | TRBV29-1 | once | TGCAGCGTTGAAGGGGGGGACGGCGCCTACGAGCAGTACTTC | CSVEGGDGAYEQYF
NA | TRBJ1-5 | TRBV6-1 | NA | TGTGCCAGCAGTGAAGGTGTATTGGCGGATCAGCCCCAGCATTTT | CASSEGVLADQPQHF
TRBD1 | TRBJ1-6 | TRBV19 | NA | TGTGCCAGTAGTATAGATCGACCAGGGGGAAATTCACCCCTCCACTTT | CASSIDRPGGNSPLHF
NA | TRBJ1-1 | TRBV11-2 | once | TGTGCCAGCAGCTTATATCGGTCGGACACTGAAGCTTTCTTT | CASSLYRSDTEAFF
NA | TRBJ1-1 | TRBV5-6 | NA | TGTGCCAGCAGCGACAGGAGATTCGAAGCTTTCTTT | CASSDRRFEAFF
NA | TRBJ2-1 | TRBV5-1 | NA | TGCGCCAGCAGCGCACCTGAGGAGAGCGGGACATACTACAATGAGCAGTTCTTC | CASSAPEESGTYYNEQFF
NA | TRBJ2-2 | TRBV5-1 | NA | TGCGCCAGCGCCACCGACGGGTACACCGGGGAGCTGTTTTTT | CASATDGYTGELFF
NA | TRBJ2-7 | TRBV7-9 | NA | TGTGCCAGCAGCCTCATCCGGGACTCCCTCTACGAGCAGTACTTC | CASSLIRDSLYEQYF
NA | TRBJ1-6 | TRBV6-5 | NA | TGTGCCAGCAGTTACGGCGGGACCGCAGAATCACCCCTCCACTTT | CASSYGGTAESPLHF
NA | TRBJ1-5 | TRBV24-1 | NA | TGTGCCACCAGTGATTTAGAAGGGGGGGTCCAGCATTTT | CATSDLEGGVQHF
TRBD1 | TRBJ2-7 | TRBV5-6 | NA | TGTGCCAGCAGCTCCGGGACAGGGGGCTACGAGCAGTACTTC | CASSSGTGGYEQYF
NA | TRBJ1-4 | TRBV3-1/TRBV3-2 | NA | TGTGCCAGCAGCCAGCGTGGGAGGACGGAGAATGAAAAACTGTTTTTT | CASSQRGRTENEKLFF
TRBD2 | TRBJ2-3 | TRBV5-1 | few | TGCGCCAGCAATAGCGGGAGAGGGACAGATACGCAGTATTTT | CASNSGRGTDTQYF
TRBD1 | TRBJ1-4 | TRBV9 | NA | TGTGCCAGCAGCGTCCAGGGGGCTAATGAAAAACTGTTTTTT | CASSVQGANEKLFF
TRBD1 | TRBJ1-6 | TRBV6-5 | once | TGTGCCAGCAGAGTGACAGGGCCTAATTCACCCCTCCACTTT | CASRVTGPNSPLHF
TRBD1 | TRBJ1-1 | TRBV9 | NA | TGTGCCAGCAGCGCACAGGGGAAGACTGAAGCTTTCTTT | CASSAQGKTEAFF
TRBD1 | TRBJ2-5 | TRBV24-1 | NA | TGTGCCACCAGTGATTCTACCGGGACAGCCTGGGAGACCCAGTACTTC | CATSDSTGTAWETQYF
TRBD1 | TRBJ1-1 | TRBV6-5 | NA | TGTGCCAGCAGGAGGGGAGACGACAGGGTTGAAGCTTTCTTT | CASRRGDDRVEAFF
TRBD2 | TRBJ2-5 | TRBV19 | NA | TGTGCCAGTAGCCCTGCTGGACTAGCGAAAGAGACCCAGTACTTC | CASSPAGLAKETQYF
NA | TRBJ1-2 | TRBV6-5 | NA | TGTGCCAGCAGTTACTCGACGACAGTGGGCTATGGCTACACCTTC | CASSYSTTVGYGYTF
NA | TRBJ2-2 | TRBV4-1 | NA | TGCGCCAGCAGCCAAGTTGCTTGGGGGCCGAAGACCGGGGAGCTGTTTTTT | CASSQVAWGPKTGELFF
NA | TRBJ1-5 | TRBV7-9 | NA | TGTGCCAGCAGCCCTAGGCTCGGTCAGCCCCAGCATTTT | CASSPRLGQPQHF
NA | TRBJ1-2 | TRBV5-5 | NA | TGTGCCAGCAGGAGGGACTTACGGATCGGTGGCTACACCTTC | CASRRDLRIGGYTF
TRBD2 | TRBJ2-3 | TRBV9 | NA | TGTGCCAGCAGCGTAGGCGGTAGCGGGGGAAACACAGATACGCAGTATTTT | CASSVGGSGGNTDTQYF